This T cell receptor (beta chain) comes out of a study of T cells in Graves' hyperthyroidism and ophthalmopathy. Exclusion criteria comprised uncontrolled infection, other autoimmune disease, pregnancy or lactation. RNA transcripts provided the source from which TCR beta CDR3 regions were amplified. First-round RT-PCR of the TCR CDR3 relied on the HTBI primer set. One entry per CDR3 protein, called by TCRdb with MiXCR from the multiplex PCR reads. The table lists some 600,000 distinct CDR3 sequences, approximately 13% of them singletons. The length of the CDR3 is 15 residues. V dropped 6 bases and J dropped 2 bases, with 14 bases sitting between them. Per germline, CDR1 SNHLY and CDR2 FYNNEI. This clonotype turned up a few times. The antigen remains unidentified. Study findings and constraints: Blood also showed most of the thyroid clonotypes that were expanded above 0.001.

The sequence was obtained from a woman in her 30s with Graves' hyperthyroidism that later progressed to Graves' ophthalmopathy. The sequencing input was blood. The chain combines TRBV2 with TRBJ1-5; TRBD1 is a possible D gene (5 bases). DNA for the CDR3: TGTGCCAGCAGGACCTCTGGGGGGGGCAATCAGCCCCAGCATTTT. Its translation is CASRTSGGGNQPQHF. The full variable domain, with the rest looked up from reference TRBV2 and TRBJ1-5, is EPEVTQTPSHQVTQMGQEVILRCVPISNHLYFYWYRQILGQKVEFLVSFYNNEISEKSEIFDDQFSVERPDGSNFTLKIRSTKLEDSAMYFCASRTSGGGNQPQHFGDGTRLSIL.